This TCR beta chain was sequenced for a study of OX40 agonist ivuxolimab in advanced cancers. Libraries were prepared by immunoSEQ multiplex PCR; TCRdb keeps only in-frame clonotypes and omits some of them. The sample records approximately 100,000 clones, roughly 90% being singletons. CDR1 SEHNR and CDR2 FQNEAQ come from the germline V gene (reference sequence). The CDR3 has 12 residues. With V trimmed by 2 bases and J by 14 bases, 5 bases remained unmatched. The origin of this receptor is an adult with an advanced solid tumor such as melanoma, head and neck, liver or kidney cancer. V usage is TRBV7-9 and J usage is TRBJ2-4; 8 bases are shared with TRBD2. Sequencing was performed on CD4+ or CD8+ T cells sorted from blood, taken in a trial of the OX40 agonist ivuxolimab. The CDR3 reads CASSLTSGLEYF. CDR3 in DNA: TGTGCCAGCAGCTTAACTAGCGGTCTAGAGTACTTC.